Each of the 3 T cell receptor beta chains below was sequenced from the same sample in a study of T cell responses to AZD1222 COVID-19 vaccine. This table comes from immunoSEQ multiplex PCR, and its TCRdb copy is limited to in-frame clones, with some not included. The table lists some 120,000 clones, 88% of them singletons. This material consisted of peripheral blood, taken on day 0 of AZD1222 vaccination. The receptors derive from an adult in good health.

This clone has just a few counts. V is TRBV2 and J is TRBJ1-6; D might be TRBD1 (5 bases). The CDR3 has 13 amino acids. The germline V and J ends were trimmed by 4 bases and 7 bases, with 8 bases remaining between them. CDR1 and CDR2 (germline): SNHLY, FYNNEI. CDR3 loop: CASSVGTNSPLHF. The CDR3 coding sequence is TGTGCCAGCAGTGTAGGGACCAATTCACCCCTCCACTTT.

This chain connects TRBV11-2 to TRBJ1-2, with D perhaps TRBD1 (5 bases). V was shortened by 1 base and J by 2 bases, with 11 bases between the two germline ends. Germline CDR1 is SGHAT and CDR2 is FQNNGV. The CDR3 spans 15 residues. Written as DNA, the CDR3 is TGTGCCAGCAGCTTAGTGGCAGGGTGGAACTATGGCTACACCTTC. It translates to CASSLVAGWNYGYTF.

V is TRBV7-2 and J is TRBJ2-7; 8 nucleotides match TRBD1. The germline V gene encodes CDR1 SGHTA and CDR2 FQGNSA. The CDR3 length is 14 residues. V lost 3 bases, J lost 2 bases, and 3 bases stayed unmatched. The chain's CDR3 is CASSFRDRTYEQYF. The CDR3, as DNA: TGTGCCAGCAGCTTCCGGGACAGGACCTACGAGCAGTACTTC.